This T cell receptor (beta chain) was recovered during a study of T cells after yellow fever vaccination. General study findings and limits: At about 97% for CD4 and about 87% for CD8, most primary-vaccination clones showed up again after the booster. The secondary response was weaker but peaked faster, day 5 versus 15.

Trimming took 1 base from V and 7 from J; bases not matched to a gene: 12. The CDR3 is made up of 16 amino acids. Germline values: CDR1 MGHRA, CDR2 YSYEKL. They built TCR cDNA with 5'RACE template switching, a step that put in a universal primer site and UMIs. TCRdb re-called the 5' RACE reads through MiXCR, storing one row per CDR3 protein. The repertoire holds 180,000 or so distinct CDR3 sequences, with 9.5% to 11% as singletons. Remarks on this clonotype: What it binds is not known.

The J gene is TRBJ1-2, the V gene TRBV4-1; 7 nucleotides agree with TRBD1. The receptor comes from a man younger than 30 who received the YFV17D yellow fever vaccine. The sequencing here drew on CD8+ T cells sorted from PBMCs, taken 15 days after the yellow fever booster vaccination. This CDR3 reads CASSQAGHRGGIGYTF. The DNA of the CDR3 is TGCGCCAGCAGCCAAGCCGGTCACAGGGGAGGGATTGGCTACACCTTC.